The 6 T cell receptor beta chains reported below all come from one sample, sequenced in a study of T cell changes during pregnancy in multiple sclerosis. Generated by immunoSEQ multiplex PCR, the TCRdb table keeps only in-frame clones and is missing some. Of about 57,000 clones in the sample, approximately 91% were seen once. The material was CD4+ T cells from peripheral blood mononuclear cells, obtained in the third trimester of pregnancy. All receptors come from a female donor with multiple sclerosis, enrolled in a pregnancy study.

This sequence joins TRBV6-5 and TRBJ1-2; 9 bases are shared with TRBD1. Looked up from germline, CDR1 is MNHEY and CDR2 is SVGAGI. V lost 4 bases to trimming and J lost 8 bases; unmatched junction nucleotides: 11. The CDR3 runs 15 residues. CDR3 region: CASSLTGTGIGGYTF. The CDR3, as DNA: TGTGCCAGCAGTTTAACCGGGACAGGGATCGGAGGCTACACCTTC.

This clone is a singleton in its sample. The rearrangement links TRBV5-6 to TRBJ1-1; TRBD1 matches at 7 bases. V was pared by 0 bases and J by 5 bases, with 10 bases of the junction left unmatched. Germline V gene sequence: CDR1 SGHDT, CDR2 YYEEEE. The CDR3 length is 16 residues. CDR3 residues: CASSLASRGMLTEAFF. The CDR3 DNA is TGTGCCAGCAGCTTGGCCAGCAGGGGGATGTTAACTGAAGCTTTCTTT.

In nucleotides, the CDR3 is TGTGCCAGCAGGGGACAGGGGAGGGCCAATGAGCAGTTCTTC. This encodes CASRGQGRANEQFF. The chain combines TRBV6-5 with TRBJ2-1, with TRBD1 matching 10 bases. J lost 6 bases, V lost 6 bases, and 5 bases had no gene match. This CDR3 has 14 amino acids. Germline V gene data show CDR1 as MNHEY and CDR2 as SVGAGI.

The gene calls are TRBV30 and TRBJ1-4, with a weak D call TRBD1 (6 bases). The V end was cut by 3 bases, the J end by 5 bases, with 16 bases between. CDR3 length equals 15 residues. From germline, CDR1 is GTSNPN and CDR2 SVGIG (reference sequence). In DNA form, the CDR3 reads TGTGCCTGGAGGGGAATACAGGGAGGGAATGAAAAACTGTTTTTT. It yields the protein CAWRGIQGGNEKLFF.

The chain couples TRBV19 to TRBJ1-5; D gene ambiguous. The CDR3 is made up of 14 amino acids. Trimming pared 7 bases from V and 2 bases from J, leaving 12 bases between. Germline CDR1 and CDR2: LNHDA and SQIVND (reference sequence). CDR3 sequence reads: CASIEGGRNQPQHF. The CDR3 nucleotides read TGTGCCAGTATTGAGGGTGGCCGCAATCAGCCCCAGCATTTT.

The chain is built from TRBV19 and TRBJ1-2; D not certain. Germline values: CDR1 LNHDA, CDR2 SQIVND (reference sequence). The CDR3 loop spans 15 amino acids. The germline V and J ends were trimmed by 0 bases and 8 bases, with 16 bases remaining between them. DNA of the CDR3: TGTGCCAGTAGTATAGACGTTATACAGATCCGGGGCTACACCTTC. Protein sequence: CASSIDVIQIRGYTF.